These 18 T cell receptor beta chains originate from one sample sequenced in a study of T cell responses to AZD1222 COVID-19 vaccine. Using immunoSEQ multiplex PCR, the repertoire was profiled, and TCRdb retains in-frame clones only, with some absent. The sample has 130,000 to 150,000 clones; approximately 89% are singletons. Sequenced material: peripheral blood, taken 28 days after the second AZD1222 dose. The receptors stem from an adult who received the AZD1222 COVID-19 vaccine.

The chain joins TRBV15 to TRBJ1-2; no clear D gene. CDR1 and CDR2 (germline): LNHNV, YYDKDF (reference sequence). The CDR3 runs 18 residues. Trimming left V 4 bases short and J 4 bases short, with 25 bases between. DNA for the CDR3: TGTGCCACCAGCAAAAGATATTATGGAACAAGGATGGTCTATGGCTACACCTTC. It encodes CATSKRYYGTRMVYGYTF.

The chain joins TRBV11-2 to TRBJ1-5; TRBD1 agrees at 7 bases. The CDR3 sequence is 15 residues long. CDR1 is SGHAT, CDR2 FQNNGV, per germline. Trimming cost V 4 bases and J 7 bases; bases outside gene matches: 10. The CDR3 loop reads CASSYDQTGNQPQHF. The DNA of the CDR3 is TGTGCCAGCAGCTATGACCAGACAGGGAACCAGCCCCAGCATTTT. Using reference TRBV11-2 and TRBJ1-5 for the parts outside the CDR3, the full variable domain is EAGVAQSPRYKIIEKRQSVAFWCNPISGHATLYWYQQILGQGPKLLIQFQNNGVVDDSQLPKDRFSAERLKGVDSTLKIQPAKLEDSAVYLCASSYDQTGNQPQHFGDGTRLSIL.

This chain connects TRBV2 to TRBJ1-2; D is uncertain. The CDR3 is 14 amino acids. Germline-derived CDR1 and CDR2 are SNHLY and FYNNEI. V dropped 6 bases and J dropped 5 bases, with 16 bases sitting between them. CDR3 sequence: CASRAVVDPYGYTF. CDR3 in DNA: TGTGCCAGCAGGGCCGTCGTGGACCCATATGGCTACACCTTC.

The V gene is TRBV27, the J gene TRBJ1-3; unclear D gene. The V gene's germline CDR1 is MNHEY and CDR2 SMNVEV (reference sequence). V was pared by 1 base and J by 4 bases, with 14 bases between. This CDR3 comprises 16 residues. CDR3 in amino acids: CASSLFSSIPGNTIYF. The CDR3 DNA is TGTGCCAGCAGTTTATTTTCCTCAATTCCGGGAAACACCATATATTTT.

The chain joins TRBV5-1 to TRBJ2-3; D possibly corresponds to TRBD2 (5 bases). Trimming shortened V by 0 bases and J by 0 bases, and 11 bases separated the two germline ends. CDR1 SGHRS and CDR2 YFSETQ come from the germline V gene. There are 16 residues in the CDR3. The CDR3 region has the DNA TGCGCCAGCAGCTTGGCCGGACTTACTAGCACAGATACGCAGTATTTT. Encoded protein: CASSLAGLTSTDTQYF.

The CDR3 protein is CASSGTGGLSSYNEQFF. The CDR3 DNA reads as TGTGCCAGCAGTGGAACGGGGGGGCTGAGCTCCTACAATGAGCAGTTCTTC. This chain uses TRBV6-1 with TRBJ2-1; 8 nucleotides line up with TRBD2. This CDR3 is built from 17 residues. Germline values: CDR1 MNHNS, CDR2 SASEGT. V lost 4 bases, J lost 0 bases, and 8 bases stayed unmatched.

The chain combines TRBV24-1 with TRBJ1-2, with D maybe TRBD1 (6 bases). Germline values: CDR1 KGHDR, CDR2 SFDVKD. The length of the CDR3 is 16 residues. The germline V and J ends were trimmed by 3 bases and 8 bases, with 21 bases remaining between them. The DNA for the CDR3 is TGTGCCACCAGTGATGAAAAACAGGGAGGGCTATGGGGCTACACCTTC. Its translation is CATSDEKQGGLWGYTF.

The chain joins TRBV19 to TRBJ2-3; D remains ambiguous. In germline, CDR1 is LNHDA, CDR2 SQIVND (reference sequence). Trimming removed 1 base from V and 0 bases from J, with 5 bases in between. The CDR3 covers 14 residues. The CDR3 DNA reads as TGTGCCAGTAGTATAGTAGGAAGCACAGATACGCAGTATTTT. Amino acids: CASSIVGSTDTQYF.

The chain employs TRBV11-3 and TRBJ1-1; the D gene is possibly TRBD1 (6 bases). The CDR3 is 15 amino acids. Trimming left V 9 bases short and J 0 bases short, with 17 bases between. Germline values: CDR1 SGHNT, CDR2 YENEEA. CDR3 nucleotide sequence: TGTGCCAGTAGACGTACGGACAGTCTGAACACTGAAGCTTTCTTT. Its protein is CASRRTDSLNTEAFF.

CDR3 region: CATSRKQGGDQPQHF. DNA of the CDR3: TGTGCCACCAGCAGGAAACAGGGAGGGGATCAGCCCCAGCATTTT. The chain combines TRBV15 with TRBJ1-5, with D possibly TRBD1 on 6 matching bases. In germline, CDR1 is LNHNV, CDR2 YYDKDF (reference sequence). Trimming cost V 3 bases and J 5 bases, with 14 bases left between them. This CDR3 is 15 amino acids long.

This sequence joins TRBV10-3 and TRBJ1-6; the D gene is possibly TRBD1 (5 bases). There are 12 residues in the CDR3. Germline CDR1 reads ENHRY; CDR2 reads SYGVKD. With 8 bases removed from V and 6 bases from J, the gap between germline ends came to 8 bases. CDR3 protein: CAIGGPNSPLHF. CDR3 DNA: TGTGCCATCGGGGGACCTAATTCACCCCTCCACTTT.

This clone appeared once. The CDR3 nucleotides are TGTGCCAGCAGTTTATACCCCGTAGGATCCGCCTATAATTCACCCCTCCACTTT. This gives the protein CASSLYPVGSAYNSPLHF. The V gene is TRBV27, the J gene TRBJ1-6; no definite D call. Germline CDR1 reads MNHEY; CDR2 reads SMNVEV (reference sequence). The CDR3 consists of 18 residues. The germline V and J ends were trimmed by 1 base and 2 bases, with 15 bases remaining between them.

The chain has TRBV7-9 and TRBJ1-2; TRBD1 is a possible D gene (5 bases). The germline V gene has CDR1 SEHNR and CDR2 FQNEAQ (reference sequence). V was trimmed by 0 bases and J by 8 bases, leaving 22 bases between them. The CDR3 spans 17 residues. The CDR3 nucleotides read TGTGCCAGCAGCTTAGCGCGGATTGGCCAGGGAAGTCACGGCTACACCTTC. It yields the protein CASSLARIGQGSHGYTF.

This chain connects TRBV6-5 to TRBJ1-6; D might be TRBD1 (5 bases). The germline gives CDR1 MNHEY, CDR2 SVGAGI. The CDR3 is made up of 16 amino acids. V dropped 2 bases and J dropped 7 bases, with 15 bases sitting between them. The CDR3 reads CASSYVGGRENSPLHF. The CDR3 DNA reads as TGTGCCAGCAGTTACGTGGGGGGGAGGGAAAATTCACCCCTCCACTTT.

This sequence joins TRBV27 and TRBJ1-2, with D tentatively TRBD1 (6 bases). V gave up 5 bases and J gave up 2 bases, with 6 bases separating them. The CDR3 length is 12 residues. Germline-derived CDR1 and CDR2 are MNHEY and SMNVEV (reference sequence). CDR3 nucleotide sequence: TGTGCCAGCAGTAGGGGGAACTATGGCTACACCTTC. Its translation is CASSRGNYGYTF.

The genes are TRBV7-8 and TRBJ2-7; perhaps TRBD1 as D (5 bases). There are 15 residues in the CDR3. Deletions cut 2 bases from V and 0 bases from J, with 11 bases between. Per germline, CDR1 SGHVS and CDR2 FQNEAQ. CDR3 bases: TGTGCCAGCAGCTTACTAACAGGTGACTCCTACGAGCAGTACTTC. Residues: CASSLLTGDSYEQYF.

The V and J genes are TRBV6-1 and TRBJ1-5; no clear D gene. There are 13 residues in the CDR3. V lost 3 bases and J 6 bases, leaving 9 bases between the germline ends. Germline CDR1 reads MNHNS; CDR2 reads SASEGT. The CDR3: CASSDGEFQPQHF. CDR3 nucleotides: TGTGCCAGCAGTGATGGGGAGTTTCAGCCCCAGCATTTT.

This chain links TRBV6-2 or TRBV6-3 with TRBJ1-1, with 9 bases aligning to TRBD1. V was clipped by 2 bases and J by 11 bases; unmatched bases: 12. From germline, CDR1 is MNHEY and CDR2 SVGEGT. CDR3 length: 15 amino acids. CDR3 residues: CASSYPPDRGGGAFF. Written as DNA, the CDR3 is TGTGCCAGCAGTTACCCGCCGGACAGGGGAGGAGGTGCTTTCTTT.